Listed below are T cell receptor beta chains from one sample, sequenced in a study of Ad26.COV2.S vaccination and SARS-CoV-2 variants. Clones were read by immunoSEQ multiplex PCR, and TCRdb kept only the in-frame ones, dropping some. This sample has around 380,000 clones, with around nine tenths found just once. Source: peripheral blood, taken in a trial of Ad26.COV2.S vaccine versus placebo. Receptors were obtained from a person aged 18-65 years who received the Ad26.COV2.S COVID-19 vaccine or a placebo. Each CDR3 is given with its conserved first and last residue. D genes are given only for firm matches. Expanded clones are given a class, and other clones once, few, many or no size at all.

j_gene: TRBJ2-6; abundance: NA; d_gene: NA; v_gene: TRBV6-2/TRBV6-3; CDR3aa: CASSYPGRTGANVLTF; CDR3nt: TGTGCCAGCAGTTACCCGGGACGTACTGGGGCCAACGTCCTGACTTTC
j_gene: TRBJ2-7; abundance: NA; d_gene: TRBD1; v_gene: TRBV7-9; CDR3aa: CASKTGGTYEQYF; CDR3nt: TGTGCCAGCAAGACAGGGGGCACCTACGAGCAGTACTTC
j_gene: TRBJ1-6; abundance: NA; d_gene: NA; v_gene: TRBV5-4; CDR3aa: CASSTGLPSSPLHF; CDR3nt: TGTGCCAGCAGCACGGGACTCCCGAGTTCACCCCTCCACTTT
j_gene: TRBJ2-1; abundance: NA; d_gene: TRBD2; v_gene: TRBV12-5; CDR3aa: CASGLGLADNEQFF; CDR3nt: TGTGCTAGTGGTTTGGGACTAGCTGACAATGAGCAGTTCTTC
j_gene: TRBJ2-7; abundance: NA; d_gene: NA; v_gene: TRBV6-5; CDR3aa: CASRYERGSYEQYF; CDR3nt: TGTGCCAGCAGATATGAACGGGGATCCTACGAGCAGTACTTC
j_gene: TRBJ1-6; abundance: NA; d_gene: NA; v_gene: TRBV2; CDR3aa: CASTLFGDVRDSPLHF; CDR3nt: TGTGCCAGCACCCTCTTCGGGGACGTACGCGATTCACCCCTCCACTTT
j_gene: TRBJ2-2; abundance: NA; d_gene: NA; v_gene: TRBV19; CDR3aa: CASSITRGAPYTGELFF; CDR3nt: TGTGCCAGTAGTATAACTCGGGGGGCCCCCTACACCGGGGAGCTGTTTTTT
j_gene: TRBJ1-2; abundance: NA; d_gene: NA; v_gene: TRBV6-5; CDR3aa: CASSYSGAASNYGYTF; CDR3nt: TGTGCCAGCAGCTACTCTGGGGCGGCCTCTAACTATGGCTACACCTTC
j_gene: TRBJ1-2; abundance: NA; d_gene: NA; v_gene: TRBV29-1; CDR3aa: CSVEAGVYYGYTF; CDR3nt: TGCAGCGTTGAAGCCGGGGTTTACTATGGCTACACCTTC
j_gene: TRBJ2-3; abundance: few; d_gene: TRBD2; v_gene: TRBV5-1; CDR3aa: CASSFSGGVSTDTQYF; CDR3nt: TGCGCCAGCAGTTTTAGCGGGGGGGTTAGCACAGATACGCAGTATTTT
j_gene: TRBJ1-4; abundance: NA; d_gene: TRBD1; v_gene: TRBV10-2; CDR3aa: CASSAPGGDEKLFF; CDR3nt: TGCGCCAGCAGTGCACCAGGGGGTGATGAAAAACTGTTTTTT
j_gene: TRBJ2-7; abundance: NA; d_gene: TRBD1; v_gene: TRBV4-1; CDR3aa: CASSQARTGGVYEQYF; CDR3nt: TGCGCCAGCAGCCAAGCCAGGACAGGGGGAGTATACGAGCAGTACTTC
j_gene: TRBJ2-3; abundance: NA; d_gene: TRBD1; v_gene: TRBV5-1; CDR3aa: CASSLGDRGQDTQYF; CDR3nt: TGCGCCAGCAGCCTGGGGGACAGGGGGCAAGATACGCAGTATTTT
j_gene: TRBJ1-2; abundance: NA; d_gene: NA; v_gene: TRBV2; CDR3aa: CASSKTWEPLYGYTF; CDR3nt: TGTGCCAGCAGTAAGACCTGGGAGCCGCTCTATGGCTACACCTTC
j_gene: TRBJ2-3; abundance: NA; d_gene: NA; v_gene: TRBV19; CDR3aa: CASSIGDTQYF; CDR3nt: TGTGCCAGTAGTATAGGAGATACGCAGTATTTT
j_gene: TRBJ1-2; abundance: NA; d_gene: NA; v_gene: TRBV5-6; CDR3aa: CASSSRPDTSYGYTF; CDR3nt: TGTGCCAGCAGTTCCCGACCGGACACGAGCTATGGCTACACCTTC
j_gene: TRBJ2-1; abundance: NA; d_gene: NA; v_gene: TRBV2; CDR3aa: CASKSDSTNEQFF; CDR3nt: TGTGCCAGCAAGTCGGACTCCACCAATGAGCAGTTCTTC
j_gene: TRBJ2-7; abundance: NA; d_gene: NA; v_gene: TRBV5-6; CDR3aa: CASSPTGGISYEQYF; CDR3nt: TGTGCCAGCAGCCCAACGGGTGGTATCTCCTACGAGCAGTACTTC
j_gene: TRBJ1-3; abundance: NA; d_gene: NA; v_gene: TRBV3-1/TRBV3-2; CDR3aa: CASSQMASSGNTIYF; CDR3nt: TGTGCCAGCAGCCAAATGGCGAGCTCTGGAAACACCATATATTTT
j_gene: TRBJ1-2; abundance: NA; d_gene: NA; v_gene: TRBV4-1; CDR3aa: CASSQVESTGYGYTF; CDR3nt: TGCGCCAGCAGCCAAGTTGAAAGTACGGGATATGGCTACACCTTC
j_gene: TRBJ1-6; abundance: NA; d_gene: TRBD1; v_gene: TRBV2; CDR3aa: CASSARGQGITHSPLHF; CDR3nt: TGTGCCAGCAGTGCTCGGGGACAGGGAATAACTCATTCACCCCTCCACTTT
j_gene: TRBJ1-2; abundance: NA; d_gene: NA; v_gene: TRBV6-5; CDR3aa: CASSYSGGYGYTF; CDR3nt: TGTGCCAGCAGTTACTCGGGGGGCTATGGCTACACCTTC
j_gene: TRBJ1-2; abundance: NA; d_gene: NA; v_gene: TRBV7-6; CDR3aa: CASSPLGTGLVYGYTF; CDR3nt: TGTGCCAGCAGCCCGCTTGGAACAGGGCTCGTCTATGGCTACACCTTC
j_gene: TRBJ1-5; abundance: NA; d_gene: NA; v_gene: TRBV6-2/TRBV6-3; CDR3aa: CASSQPRTAYSNQPQHF; CDR3nt: TGTGCCAGCAGTCAACCACGGACAGCTTATAGCAATCAGCCCCAGCATTTT
j_gene: TRBJ2-7; abundance: NA; d_gene: TRBD2; v_gene: TRBV25-1; CDR3aa: CASSAQRGGLREQYF; CDR3nt: TGTGCCAGCAGTGCTCAGCGGGGGGGACTACGCGAGCAGTACTTC
j_gene: TRBJ2-2; abundance: NA; d_gene: NA; v_gene: TRBV5-1; CDR3aa: CASSLALPGELFF; CDR3nt: TGCGCCAGCAGCTTGGCTCTCCCCGGGGAGCTGTTTTTT